Below are 18 T cell receptor beta chains sequenced from a single sample in a study of blood T cell repertoires in COVID-19. Generated by immunoSEQ multiplex PCR, the TCRdb table keeps only in-frame clones and is missing some. The table includes about 180,000 clones, approximately 89% detected once. Specimen: peripheral blood. These receptors were obtained from a woman aged 25 to 45 with acute or convalescent COVID-19.

The chain combines TRBV30 with TRBJ1-1; tentative D call: TRBD1 (5 bases). The CDR3 spans 13 residues. Germline V CDR1 and CDR2: GTSNPN, SVGIG (reference sequence). Trimming shortened V by 0 bases and J by 11 bases, and 16 bases separated the two germline ends. CDR3 sequence: CAWSVRRAIPAFF. CDR3 sequence (DNA): TGTGCCTGGAGTGTGCGCAGGGCCATCCCGGCTTTCTTT.

Comments on this clone: The sample has other DNA sequences that encode this CDR3 too. The chain recombines TRBV28 with TRBJ1-2; D call uncertain. Germline CDR1 MDHEN, CDR2 SYDVKM. This CDR3 region has 11 residues. Trimming cost V 6 bases and J 2 bases, with 4 bases left between them. CDR3 loop: CASSSNYGYTF. CDR3 nucleotides: TGTGCCAGCAGCTCGAACTATGGCTACACCTTC.

V gene TRBV6-6 combines with J gene TRBJ2-7; TRBD1 aligns across 9 bases. This CDR3 has 17 residues. Trimming removed 5 bases from V and 2 bases from J; junction bases left unmatched: 13. Germline values: CDR1 MNHNY, CDR2 SVGAGI (reference sequence). The CDR3, as DNA: TGTGCCAGCAGTCAAATTCCGGGACAGGGTATTCCCTACGAGCAGTACTTC. Residues: CASSQIPGQGIPYEQYF.

This clone was seen only a few times. CDR3 amino acids: CASSDGRVGQPQHF. The CDR3 nucleotides read TGTGCCAGCAGCGACGGCAGGGTAGGCCAGCCCCAGCATTTT. V usage is TRBV9 and J usage is TRBJ1-5, with D possibly TRBD1 on 5 matching bases. V was pared by 3 bases and J by 7 bases, with 14 bases between. CDR1 and CDR2 from the germline V gene are SGDLS and YYNGEE. There are 14 residues in the CDR3.

The chain carries TRBV18 and TRBJ2-3; perhaps TRBD2 as D (5 bases). V dropped 3 bases and J dropped 5 bases, with 12 bases sitting between them. The CDR3 runs 14 residues. Germline V gene sequence: CDR1 KGHSH, CDR2 LQKENI. Here the CDR3 DNA reads TGTGCCAGCTCACCCACGGGAAAGGTAGATACGCAGTATTTT. It codes for CASSPTGKVDTQYF.

The rearrangement uses TRBV11-2 and TRBJ2-1; D unclear. Germline loops: CDR1 SGHAT, CDR2 FQNNGV. The CDR3 spans 14 residues. The V end lost 5 bases, the J end lost 0 bases, and 8 bases lay between the germline ends. The CDR3 loop is CASSLASSYNEQFF. The CDR3 coding sequence is TGTGCCAGCAGCCTGGCTAGCTCCTACAATGAGCAGTTCTTC.

In DNA, the CDR3 is TGTGCCAGCAGTGAAATTGGCGGATGGAGCAATCAGCCCCAGCATTTT. Amino acids: CASSEIGGWSNQPQHF. The chain employs TRBV6-1 and TRBJ1-5; no definite D call. The CDR3 runs to 16 residues. Between the trimmed V and J ends, which lost 2 bases and 1 base, there was a span of 12 bases. CDR1 is MNHNS and CDR2 is SASEGT in the germline V gene.

This clone was detected once. The chain is built from TRBV5-1 and TRBJ2-3, with TRBD2 identical over 9 bases. J was trimmed by 5 bases and V by 6 bases; bases with no gene match: 7. Germline lookup yields CDR1 SGHRS and CDR2 YFSETQ. This CDR3 contains 14 residues. CDR3 sequence (DNA): TGCGCCAGCAAGGTAGCGGGAGCGCGAGATACGCAGTATTTT. Encoded protein: CASKVAGARDTQYF.

This clone appeared a single time. V usage is TRBV14 and J usage is TRBJ1-2; D gene unclear. V was pared by 0 bases and J by 7 bases, with 9 bases between. The CDR3 sequence is 13 residues long. Germline values: CDR1 SGHDN, CDR2 FVKESK. The CDR3 reads CASSQDPGFGYTF. The DNA of the CDR3 is TGTGCCAGCAGCCAAGATCCCGGGTTTGGCTACACCTTC.

Ten or more counts support this clone. This chain links TRBV7-2 with TRBJ2-2; TRBD1 agrees at 8 bases. CDR1 is SGHTA and CDR2 is FQGNSA in the germline V gene. V was clipped by 4 bases and J by 3 bases; unmatched bases: 4. The CDR3 consists of 15 residues. CDR3 sequence (DNA): TGTGCCAGCAGCTCCGGACAGGGACACACCGGGGAGCTGTTTTTT. Amino acids: CASSSGQGHTGELFF.

The rearrangement links TRBV13 to TRBJ2-1, with D uncertain. The germline V gene has CDR1 PRHDT and CDR2 FYEKMQ (reference sequence). The length of the CDR3 is 13 residues. The ends were cut back, 6 bases at V and 3 bases at J, with 9 bases in the middle. CDR3 DNA: TGTGCCAGCAGGAACTACGGCTACAATGAGCAGTTCTTC. Encoded protein: CASRNYGYNEQFF. The full variable domain, with the rest looked up from reference TRBV13 and TRBJ2-1, is AAGVIQSPRHLIKEKRETATLKCYPIPRHDTVYWYQQGPGQDPQFLISFYEKMQSDKGSIPDRFSAQQFSDYHSELNMSSLELGDSALYFCASRNYGYNEQFFGPGTRLTVL.

The V gene is TRBV6-5, the J gene TRBJ1-1, with 8 bases identical to TRBD1. Germline trimming cut 1 base from V and 5 bases from J; bases unmatched to any gene: 6. The germline V gene has CDR1 MNHEY and CDR2 SVGAGI. The CDR3 sequence is 15 residues long. CDR3 coding DNA: TGTGCCAGCAGTTACTGGGGCAGGGGGCGGACTGAAGCTTTCTTT. This gives the protein CASSYWGRGRTEAFF.

The rearrangement links TRBV28 to TRBJ2-2; possibly TRBD2 for D (6 bases). This CDR3 comprises 14 residues. The germline V gene has CDR1 MDHEN and CDR2 SYDVKM. The V end lost 7 bases, the J end lost 1 base, and 10 bases lay between the germline ends. The CDR3: CASKWTKNTGELFF. For the CDR3, the DNA is TGTGCCAGCAAATGGACTAAGAACACCGGGGAGCTGTTTTTT.

This clone has just one count. The gene calls are TRBV3-1 (or the pseudogene TRBV3-2) and TRBJ2-4; no clear D gene. V lost 4 bases and J 1 base, leaving 5 bases between the germline ends. Germline-derived CDR1 and CDR2 are LGHDT and YNNKEL (reference sequence). The CDR3 covers 13 residues. The CDR3 is CASSLNAKNIQYF. DNA of the CDR3: TGTGCCAGCAGCCTCAATGCCAAAAACATTCAGTACTTC.

V usage is TRBV6-1 and J usage is TRBJ2-1, with 11 nucleotides matching TRBD1. The CDR3 contains 16 residues. V shed 4 bases, J shed 5 bases, and the junction held 7 bases outside the gene matches. CDR1 and CDR2 (germline): MNHNS, SASEGT. CDR3 protein: CASSGGGQGANNEQFF. CDR3 DNA: TGTGCCAGCAGTGGCGGTGGACAGGGGGCGAACAATGAGCAGTTCTTC.

The rearrangement links TRBV6-5 to TRBJ2-7, with D possibly TRBD2 on 5 matching bases. Trimming took off 7 bases at V and 0 bases at J, with 16 bases between the two ends. Germline values: CDR1 MNHEY, CDR2 SVGAGI. The CDR3 consists of 15 residues. CDR3 coding DNA: TGTGCCAGCATGTGGGAGCAGCGTTTCTCCTACGAGCAGTACTTC. Translating gives CASMWEQRFSYEQYF.

Here the CDR3 reads CASSITGAETQYF. CDR3 bases: TGTGCCAGTAGTATTACAGGGGCAGAGACCCAGTACTTC. The rearrangement links TRBV19 to TRBJ2-5; 7 positions agree with TRBD1. The CDR3 is made up of 13 amino acids. From germline, CDR1 is LNHDA and CDR2 SQIVND (reference sequence). V shed 3 bases and J 4 bases; nucleotides not matched to a gene: 2.

This chain links TRBV3-1 (or the pseudogene TRBV3-2) with TRBJ2-1, with 11 bases identical to TRBD2. Trimming took 7 bases from V and 7 from J; bases not matched to a gene: 6. The CDR3 runs 14 residues. Germline assignment: CDR1 LGHDT and CDR2 YNNKEL (reference sequence). The DNA for the CDR3 is TGTGCCAGCAAACCGGGACTAGCGGTAAATGAGCAGTTCTTC. It yields the protein CASKPGLAVNEQFF.